A selection of T cell receptor beta chains follows, all from one sample in a study of CD8 T cells in ankylosing spondylitis. TCRdb processed the 5' RACE reads anew with MiXCR; each CDR3 protein has one entry. This table holds approximately 250,000 distinct CDR3 sequences, under 12% found once. Sequencing was carried out using blood, either unsorted or a sorted T cell fraction (not recorded which). These receptors all stem from a male donor with ankylosing spondylitis or in good health (not recorded which). Each CDR3 is given with its conserved first and last residue. Each record gives: clone size, D gene, V gene, J gene, CDR3 DNA, CDR3 protein. D genes are given only for firm matches. Only some rows state a clone size, as once, few, many or a class for expanded clones.

size: many; D: -; V: TRBV12-3/TRBV12-4; J: TRBJ2-7; DNA: TGTGCCAGCAGTGCAGACCAGGGCTACGAGCAGTACTTC; CDR3: CASSADQGYEQYF
size: many; D: -; V: TRBV25-1; J: TRBJ1-1; DNA: TGTGCCAGCAGCCGCTTCGGGTCCGACACTTACACTGAAGCTTTCTTT; CDR3: CASSRFGSDTYTEAFF
size: -; D: -; V: TRBV4-1; J: TRBJ2-1; DNA: TGCGCCAGCGGGACCTCCCCCTACAATGAGCAGTTCTTC; CDR3: CASGTSPYNEQFF
size: -; D: TRBD2; V: TRBV9; J: TRBJ2-3; DNA: TGTACCAGCAGCGCCCGGGACTACTTCACAGATACGCAGTATTTT; CDR3: CTSSARDYFTDTQYF
size: few; D: TRBD1; V: TRBV11-1; J: TRBJ2-1; DNA: TGTGCCAGCAGCTTACAGGGGGCCCTGGATGAGCAGTTCTTC; CDR3: CASSLQGALDEQFF
size: many; D: -; V: TRBV7-7; J: TRBJ2-1; DNA: TGTGCCAGCAGCTTAGGGCAGGGAAGAAATGAGCAGTTCTTC; CDR3: CASSLGQGRNEQFF
size: few; D: -; V: TRBV3-1; J: TRBJ1-5; DNA: TGTGCCAGCAGCCAAGGGACAGTTCAGCCCCAGCATTTT; CDR3: CASSQGTVQPQHF
size: -; D: -; V: TRBV18; J: TRBJ1-3; DNA: TGTGGCAGCTCACCACCTAACGGAGTCTCTGAGGGAAACACCATATATTTT; CDR3: CGSSPPNGVSEGNTIYF
size: -; D: TRBD1; V: TRBV20-1; J: TRBJ2-4; DNA: TGCAGTGCTAGAGATCTAGGACAGGGTTTAAACATTCAGTACTTC; CDR3: CSARDLGQGLNIQYF
size: -; D: -; V: TRBV7-9; J: TRBJ2-1; DNA: TGTGCCAGCAGCACGACAGGCGACATCTACAATGAGCAGTTCTTC; CDR3: CASSTTGDIYNEQFF
size: few; D: -; V: TRBV2; J: TRBJ2-2; DNA: TGTGCCAGCAGCTTAGACACCCGGAACACCGGGGAGCTGTTTTTT; CDR3: CASSLDTRNTGELFF
size: many; D: TRBD2; V: TRBV6-1; J: TRBJ2-7; DNA: TGTGCCAGCAGGCAGGGACTAGCGGGTACCTACGAGCAGTACTTC; CDR3: CASRQGLAGTYEQYF
size: few; D: TRBD2; V: TRBV20-1; J: TRBJ2-1; DNA: TGCAGGGCCTTTAGGAGCGGGAGATCGGGTGAGCAGTTCTTC; CDR3: CRAFRSGRSGEQFF
size: few; D: -; V: TRBV19; J: TRBJ2-3; DNA: TGTGCCAGTAGTAGAGCAGGGGACCTCGGCGGAGATACGCAGTATTTT; CDR3: CASSRAGDLGGDTQYF
size: -; D: -; V: TRBV30; J: TRBJ1-1; DNA: TGTGCCTGGAGTACCCTGGGCAGTGGGATGCCGAACACTGAAGCTTTCTTT; CDR3: CAWSTLGSGMPNTEAFF
size: few; D: -; V: TRBV12-2; J: TRBJ1-1; DNA: TGTGCAAGTCGCTTTTGGGGGCCGAACACTGAAGCTTTCTTT; CDR3: CASRFWGPNTEAFF
size: many; D: TRBD1; V: TRBV20-1; J: TRBJ2-5; DNA: TGCAGTGCTAGTCTAGGGGTTGGACAGGGACCCGAGACCCAGTACTTC; CDR3: CSASLGVGQGPETQYF
size: many; D: TRBD2; V: TRBV7-2; J: TRBJ2-1; DNA: TGTGCCAGCAGCTTAAAGGAAGTAGCGGGAGTGACTTACAATGAGCAGTTCTTC; CDR3: CASSLKEVAGVTYNEQFF
size: many; D: -; V: TRBV7-2; J: TRBJ2-7; DNA: TGTGCCAGCAGCCCCGAAGGAACCTACGAGCAGTACTTC; CDR3: CASSPEGTYEQYF
size: many; D: -; V: TRBV10-3; J: TRBJ2-2; DNA: TGTGCCATCAGTCGCGACAGCACCGGGGAGCTGTTTTTT; CDR3: CAISRDSTGELFF
size: many; D: TRBD1; V: TRBV10-3; J: TRBJ2-6; DNA: TGTGCCATCAGTGGTGACAGGGCTTACTCTGGGGCCAACGTCCTGACTTTC; CDR3: CAISGDRAYSGANVLTF
size: many; D: -; V: TRBV10-3; J: TRBJ1-2; DNA: TGTGCCATCAGTGAGTCGAGCGGCTACCTGGGTGGCTACACCTTC; CDR3: CAISESSGYLGGYTF
size: many; D: -; V: TRBV30; J: TRBJ2-5; DNA: TGTGCCTGGATCGGTTCAGGAACGACCGAGACCCAGTACTTC; CDR3: CAWIGSGTTETQYF
size: many; D: TRBD1; V: TRBV5-1; J: TRBJ2-1; DNA: TGCGCCAGCAGCGCAATCACAGGGGGCCACAATGAGCAGTTCTTC; CDR3: CASSAITGGHNEQFF
size: many; D: TRBD2; V: TRBV20-1; J: TRBJ2-2; DNA: TGCAGTCTCATGAGGGAGGGCCCCGGGGAGCTGTTTTTT; CDR3: CSLMREGPGELFF
size: few; D: TRBD2; V: TRBV12-3/TRBV12-4; J: TRBJ2-3; DNA: TGTGCCAGCAGTTTTCTCTCCCAGAGCGGGACGGTCAGCACAGATACGCAGTATTTT; CDR3: CASSFLSQSGTVSTDTQYF
size: many; D: -; V: TRBV12-3/TRBV12-4; J: TRBJ2-1; DNA: TGTGCCAGCAGTATAACCCGAGAGCAGTTCTTC; CDR3: CASSITREQFF
size: many; D: -; V: TRBV6-1; J: TRBJ1-4; DNA: TGTGCCAGCAGCGCGATCGGGGGGGAAAAACTGTTTTTT; CDR3: CASSAIGGEKLFF